Shown below are 2 T cell receptor beta chains from a single sample sequenced in a study of cytomegalovirus exposure and HLA in healthy donors. The primer mix had 60 Vbeta and 13 Jbeta primers. Profiling relied on immunoSEQ multiplex PCR, and the TCRdb table lists in-frame clones only, not all of them. The table shows 170,000 or so clones, with around 83% occurring only once. The material sequenced was PBMCs. The receptor source for this set is a man aged 50 to 60 in good health and CMV-seronegative.

The rearrangement links TRBV5-1 to TRBJ2-2; D unresolved. V lost 4 bases and J 0 bases, leaving 13 bases between the germline ends. CDR3 size: 16 residues. CDR1 is SGHRS, CDR2 YFSETQ, per germline. In DNA form, the CDR3 reads TGCGCCAGCAGCCTCAATAGCAGAACGAACACCGGGGAGCTGTTTTTT. This codes for CASSLNSRTNTGELFF.

The chain has TRBV7-8 and TRBJ1-2; D gene unclear. V lost 0 bases and J 8 bases, leaving 10 bases between the germline ends. Germline-derived CDR1 and CDR2 are SGHVS and FQNEAQ. The CDR3 sequence is 13 residues long. For the CDR3, the DNA is TGTGCCAGCAGCTTAGCCTCGCCCGGGGGCTACACCTTC. Translated, it gives CASSLASPGGYTF.